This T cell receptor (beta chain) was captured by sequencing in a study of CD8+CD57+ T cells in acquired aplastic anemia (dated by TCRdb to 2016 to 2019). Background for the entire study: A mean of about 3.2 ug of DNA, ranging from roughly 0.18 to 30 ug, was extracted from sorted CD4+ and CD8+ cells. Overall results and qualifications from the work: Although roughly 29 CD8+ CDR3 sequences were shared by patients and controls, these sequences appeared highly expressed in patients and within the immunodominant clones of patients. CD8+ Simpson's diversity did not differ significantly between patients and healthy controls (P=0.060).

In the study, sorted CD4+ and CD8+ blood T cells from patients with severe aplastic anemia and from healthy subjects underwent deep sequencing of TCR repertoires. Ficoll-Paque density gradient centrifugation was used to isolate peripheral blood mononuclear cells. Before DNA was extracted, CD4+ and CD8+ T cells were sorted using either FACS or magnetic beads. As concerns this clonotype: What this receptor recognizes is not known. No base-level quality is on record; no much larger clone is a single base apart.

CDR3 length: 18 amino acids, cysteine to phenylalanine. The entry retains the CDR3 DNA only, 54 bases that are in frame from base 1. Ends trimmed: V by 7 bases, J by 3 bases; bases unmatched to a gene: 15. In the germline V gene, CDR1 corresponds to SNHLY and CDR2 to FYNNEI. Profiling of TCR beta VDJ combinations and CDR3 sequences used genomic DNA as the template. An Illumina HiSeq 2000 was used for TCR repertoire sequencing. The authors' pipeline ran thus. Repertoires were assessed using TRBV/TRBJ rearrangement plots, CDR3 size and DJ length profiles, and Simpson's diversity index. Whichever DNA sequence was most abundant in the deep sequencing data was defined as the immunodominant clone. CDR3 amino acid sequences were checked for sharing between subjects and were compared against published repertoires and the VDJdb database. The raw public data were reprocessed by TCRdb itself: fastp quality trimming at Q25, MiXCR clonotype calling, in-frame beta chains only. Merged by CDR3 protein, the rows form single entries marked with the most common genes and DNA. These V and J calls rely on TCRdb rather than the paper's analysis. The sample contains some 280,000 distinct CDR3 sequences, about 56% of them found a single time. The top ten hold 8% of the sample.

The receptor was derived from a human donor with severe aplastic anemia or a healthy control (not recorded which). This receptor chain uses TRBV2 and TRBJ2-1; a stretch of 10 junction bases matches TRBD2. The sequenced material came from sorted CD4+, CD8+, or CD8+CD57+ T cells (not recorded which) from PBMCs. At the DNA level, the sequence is TGTGCCAGCATGCCGGGGCTAGCGGGAGAAAGGGTCTACAATGAGCAGTTCTTC. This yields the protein CASMPGLAGERVYNEQFF.